The present T cell receptor (beta chain) was sequenced within a study of T cell repertoires in cytomegalovirus infection. Background on the study: Both CMV infection and a matching HLA type were indicated by public TCR beta signatures.

This clonotype came up once. As yet, its antigen is unknown. TCRdb used MiXCR to reprocess the reads, holding one entry per CDR3 protein. This sample yields some 940,000 distinct CDR3 sequences, of which less than 40% are seen a single time; around an eighth belongs to the top ten. Overall study results and limits: Totalled public TCR beta family frequency picked out people who carried CMV plus the relevant HLA. It was HLA-C-restricted CMV-specific TCR beta clonotypes that dominated the response ex vivo.

Germline V gene sequence: CDR1 SGHDN, CDR2 FVKESK. Trimming took 5 bases from V and 5 from J, leaving 15 bases between them. The CDR3 runs to 14 residues. The receptor comes from a human donor in good health (CMV status not recorded). Some clones in this sample may be carry-over from other donors' samples. The input for sequencing was cultured CD8+ T cells from PBMCs, taken from culture after CMV antigen stimulation. J is TRBJ1-1 and V is TRBV14, with D possibly matching TRBD1 (6 bases). CDR3 residues: CASSATGSFTEAFF. The CDR3 nucleotides read TGTGCCAGCAGCGCAACAGGGAGTTTTACTGAAGCTTTCTTT.